In its sample, the clone carrying this T cell receptor (beta chain) was seen many times. Antigen: not known. The iRepertoire nested amplicon-rescue multiplex PCR amplified TCR alpha and beta CDR3s from RNA. MiXCR, run by TCRdb on the multiplex PCR reads, gives a single entry per CDR3 protein. The repertoire has over 100,000 distinct CDR3 sequences, approximately 26% of them found once; the top ten carry roughly 30%. This specimen belongs to a study of glioma-infiltrating T cells. Overall study results and limits: Above-expected tissue-blood divergence occurred in all gliomas, most in low-grade ones.

Sequencing used glioma tissue, nonneoplastic brain tissue, or PBMCs (not recorded which). This sequence originates from a human donor with low-grade glioma or glioblastoma, undergoing nonglioma brain surgery, or in good health (not recorded which).

The CDR3 DNA reads as TGTGCCAGCAGTTTTCCAACGAACACTGAAGCTTTCTTT. Translated: CASSFPTNTEAFF. The chain recombines TRBV6-1 with TRBJ1-1; D is unclear. This CDR3 is 13 amino acids long. V shed 5 bases and J shed 1 base, with 8 bases lying between them. From germline, CDR1 is MNHNS and CDR2 SASEGT.